The T cell receptor beta chain under discussion was sequenced for a study of shared clonotypes between healthy human individuals. Study-level results: Exclusively blood specimens were collected; tissue repertoires likely differ. Sequencing depth was predicted to influence how clonotypes are shared among donors.

TCRdb keeps only in-frame clones here, not all; method: immunoSEQ multiplex PCR. The sample has hundreds of thousands of clones, roughly 70% seen once; the top ten hold approximately 1.7%. As for this clone: What it binds is unknown.

The ends lost 2 bases at V and 1 base at J; junction bases unmatched: 7. This CDR3 is 16 amino acids long. CDR1 SGHNT and CDR2 YYREEE come from the germline V gene (reference sequence). The rearrangement links TRBV5-4 to TRBJ2-5; 8 nucleotides match TRBD2. The source material was memory CD4+ T cells sorted from blood. Stated subset: CD45RA-negative fraction. The receptor's source is a woman in her twenties or thirties in good health. CDR3 sequence: CASSFRSGSGQETQYF. The CDR3 nucleotides are TGTGCCAGCAGCTTTCGGAGCGGGAGTGGCCAAGAGACCCAGTACTTC.